One sample yielded the 17 T cell receptor beta chains listed below, sequenced in a study of blood T cell repertoires in COVID-19. Sequenced by immunoSEQ multiplex PCR; TCRdb stores in-frame clones only, minus some. The sample contains under 250,000 clones, about 88% of which appear only once. Material: peripheral blood. Source of these receptors: a middle-aged man with acute or convalescent COVID-19.

This chain uses TRBV14 with TRBJ2-5; TRBD2 matches 15 bases. The CDR3 runs 16 residues. The V gene's germline CDR1 is SGHDN and CDR2 FVKESK. V shed 5 bases and J 7 bases; nucleotides not matched to a gene: 8. The DNA for the CDR3 is TGTGCCAGCAGCGGCGGACTAGCGGGAGGGTTTGGGACCCAGTACTTC. Amino acid sequence: CASSGGLAGGFGTQYF.

The rearrangement uses TRBV6-5 and TRBJ2-1, with TRBD2 matching over 8 bases. CDR1 is MNHEY, CDR2 SVGAGI, per germline. CDR3 length: 15 amino acids. The V and J ends lost 6 bases and 6 bases, in that order; junction bases with no gene match: 10. CDR3 in amino acids: CASSGVAGSGNEQFF. The DNA for the CDR3 is TGTGCCAGCAGCGGAGTAGCGGGATCGGGCAATGAGCAGTTCTTC.

CDR3 sequence (DNA): TGTGCCAGCAGTTCCCACAGGGGGCGGAACGAGCAGTACTTC. Translating it yields CASSSHRGRNEQYF. This sequence joins TRBV27 and TRBJ2-7, with 9 nucleotides matching TRBD1. After removal of 4 bases from V and 5 bases from J, the junction contained 6 bases not matched to a gene. Germline V gene data show CDR1 as MNHEY and CDR2 as SMNVEV (reference sequence). There are 14 residues in the CDR3.

The chain carries TRBV18 and TRBJ1-1; TRBD1 matches 8 bases. V was clipped by 4 bases and J by 5 bases; unmatched bases: 6. The germline gives CDR1 KGHSH, CDR2 LQKENI. The CDR3 length is 14 residues. CDR3 protein: CASSLAGGWTEAFF. The DNA of the CDR3 is TGTGCCAGCTCACTCGCAGGGGGCTGGACTGAAGCTTTCTTT.

V gene TRBV18 combines with J gene TRBJ1-6, with TRBD1 as a possible D gene (5 bases). The germline V gene encodes CDR1 KGHSH and CDR2 LQKENI. V dropped 2 bases and J dropped 8 bases, with 13 bases sitting between them. This CDR3 is 15 amino acids long. In DNA, the CDR3 is TGTGCCAGCTCACCATTAAGGGGTAAGGATTCACCCCTCCACTTT. The encoded protein is CASSPLRGKDSPLHF. Full variable domain (rest looked up from reference TRBV18 and TRBJ1-6): NAGVMQNPRHLVRRRGQEARLRCSPMKGHSHVYWYRQLPEEGLKFMVYLQKENIIDESGMPKERFSAEFPKEGPSILRIQQVVRGDSAAYFCASSPLRGKDSPLHFGNGTRLTVT.

This chain connects TRBV6-4 to TRBJ1-6; 7 bases fit TRBD1. This CDR3 spans 14 amino acids. In germline, CDR1 is MRHNA, CDR2 SNTAGT. The V gene end was trimmed by 3 bases and the J gene end by 8 bases; junction bases not matched to a gene: 4. CDR3 sequence reads: CASSERQGDSPLHF. The CDR3, as DNA: TGTGCCAGCAGTGAACGTCAGGGGGATTCACCCCTCCACTTT.

The V gene is TRBV21-1, the J gene TRBJ1-2. TRBV21-1 is described as a pseudogene. The CDR3 runs 17 residues. CDR3 in DNA: TGTGCCAGCAGCAAAGAAGGGGCCGGGAGGGTAGACTATGGCTACACCTTC. It is translated as CASSKEGAGRVDYGYTF.

This clone was seen more than once but under ten times. The chain combines TRBV10-2 with TRBJ2-7; 7 bases agree with TRBD1. The CDR3 is 15 amino acids. Germline CDR1 and CDR2: WSHSY and SAAADI. The trim removed 2 bases at V and 4 bases at J, leaving 8 bases unmatched. CDR3 coding DNA: TGCGCCAGCAGTGAGGGCAGGGGGATTAGATACGAGCAGTACTTC. It codes for CASSEGRGIRYEQYF.

This sequence joins TRBV20-1 and TRBJ2-5, with TRBD2 matching 7 bases. The CDR3 has 14 amino acids. CDR1 DFQATT and CDR2 SNEGSKA come from the germline V gene (reference sequence). J lost 0 bases, V lost 3 bases, and 4 bases had no gene match. This CDR3 reads CSASSSGYQETQYF. The DNA for the CDR3 is TGCAGTGCTAGTAGTAGCGGGTACCAAGAGACCCAGTACTTC.

The chain is built from TRBV29-1 and TRBJ2-1; 9 bases align to TRBD2. V gave up 2 bases and J gave up 2 bases; unmatched junction bases: 1. The germline gives CDR1 SQVTM, CDR2 ANQGSEA. CDR3 size: 14 residues. The CDR3 coding sequence is TGCAGCGTTGAACCTAGCGGGACCTACAATGAGCAGTTCTTC. It encodes CSVEPSGTYNEQFF.

The chain is built from TRBV6-4 and TRBJ2-7; 10 nucleotides align to TRBD2. This CDR3 has 16 amino acids. Unmatched junction bases numbered 10, after V lost 6 bases and J lost 2 bases. CDR1 and CDR2 from the germline V gene are MRHNA and SNTAGT. The CDR3 loop is CASRYTGLAEPYEQYF. CDR3 nucleotide sequence: TGTGCCAGCAGATATACCGGACTAGCGGAGCCCTACGAGCAGTACTTC.

This clone was observed once. The V call is TRBV28, the J call TRBJ2-1, with a weak D call TRBD2 (6 bases). The CDR3 length is 12 residues. V lost 6 bases and J lost 10, with 13 bases in between. Germline V lookup: CDR1 MDHEN, CDR2 SYDVKM. In nucleotides, the CDR3 is TGTGCCAGCAGAGAGGACTACCGAGAGCAGTTCTTC. Amino acids: CASREDYREQFF.

The chain combines TRBV6-5 with TRBJ1-5, with D unresolved. This CDR3 is 15 amino acids long. Germline CDR1 is MNHEY and CDR2 is SVGAGI. The V gene lost 0 bases and the J gene lost 3 bases, with 9 bases spanning the gap. The CDR3 spells CASSYSFRNNQPQHF. In DNA, the CDR3 is TGTGCCAGCAGTTACTCCTTCAGGAACAATCAGCCCCAGCATTTT.

This clone was counted only a few times. The rearrangement joins TRBV10-1 to TRBJ1-2, with D possibly TRBD1 on 6 matching bases. The CDR3 has 15 amino acids. V lost 5 bases to trimming and J lost 4 bases, with 17 bases between them. CDR1 and CDR2 from the germline V gene are WNHNN and SYGVQD (reference sequence). CDR3 nucleotide sequence: TGCGCCAGCAGTCCACAGGGTGGGTGGGTCTATGGCTACACCTTC. It specifies CASSPQGGWVYGYTF.

The V call is TRBV18, the J call TRBJ1-1, with D perhaps matching TRBD1 (5 bases). In germline, CDR1 is KGHSH, CDR2 LQKENI. The CDR3 runs 14 residues. The ends were cut back, 3 bases at V and 3 bases at J, with 11 bases in the middle. CDR3 loop: CASSPFEGDTEAFF. The CDR3 nucleotides are TGTGCCAGCTCACCTTTTGAAGGGGACACTGAAGCTTTCTTT.

For this clone: The sample carries other DNA sequences with the same CDR3. The chain combines TRBV29-1 with TRBJ2-2; possibly TRBD2 for D (6 bases). This CDR3 comprises 15 residues. Germline V CDR1 and CDR2: SQVTM, ANQGSEA. V lost 2 bases and J lost 4, with 14 bases in between. The CDR3 region is CSVEKGSGGTGELFF. In nucleotides, the CDR3 is TGCAGCGTTGAAAAGGGTAGCGGAGGCACCGGGGAGCTGTTTTTT.

This clone has only a few counts. This chain joins TRBV10-3 and TRBJ2-5; possibly TRBD1 or TRBD2 for D (5 bases each). V shed 6 bases and J shed 2 bases, with 16 bases lying between them. CDR3 length: 15 residues. Germline V gene lookup returns CDR1 ENHRY and CDR2 SYGVKD. As DNA, the CDR3 is TGTGCCATCAGAGAGGGGCTCTTGGTACAAGAGACCCAGTACTTC. Translation gives CAIREGLLVQETQYF.